This T cell receptor beta chain was found in a study of CD8+ T cells in alopecia areata. On the study more broadly: Oral tofacitinib, 5 to 10 mg twice daily, was given in an open-label trial. It was 6 to 18 months of tofacitinib, and then there were 6 months off drug. The study's findings and limits: Scalp sample data also include resident alphabeta T cells from normal skin.

The V gene lost 0 bases and the J gene lost 5 bases, with 10 bases spanning the gap. Per germline, CDR1 SGHAT and CDR2 FQNNGV. The CDR3 has 14 residues. With regard to this clone: Its antigen is not identified.

Punch biopsies of lesional scalp, plus peripheral blood, were taken from alopecia areata patients. Extracted RNA was reverse transcribed, and the resulting cDNA served as sequencing template. TCRdb's table, derived via immunoSEQ multiplex PCR, lists solely in-frame clones and lacks some. Here the sample spans some 170,000 clones, 67% being singletons. The sequenced sample was CD8+ T cells sorted from blood, obtained at week 0. This sequence originates from a human donor with alopecia areata. The V and J genes are TRBV11-2 and TRBJ1-2; no firm D call. The CDR3 is CASSLEALGYGYTF. For the CDR3, the DNA is TGTGCCAGCAGCTTAGAAGCGCTGGGGTATGGCTACACCTTC.